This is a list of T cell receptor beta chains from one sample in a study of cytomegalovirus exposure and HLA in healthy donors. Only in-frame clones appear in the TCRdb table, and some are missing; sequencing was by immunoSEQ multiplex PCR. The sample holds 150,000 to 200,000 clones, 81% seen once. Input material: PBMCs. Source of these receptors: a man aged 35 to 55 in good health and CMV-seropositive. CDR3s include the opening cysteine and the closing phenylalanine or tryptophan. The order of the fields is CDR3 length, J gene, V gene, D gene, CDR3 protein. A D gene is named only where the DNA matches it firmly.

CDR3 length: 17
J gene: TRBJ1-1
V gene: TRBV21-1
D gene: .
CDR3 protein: CASSPRGTGGVLLRAFF

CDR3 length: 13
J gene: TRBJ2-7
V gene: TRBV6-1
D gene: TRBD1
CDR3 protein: CASTQDRGSEQYF

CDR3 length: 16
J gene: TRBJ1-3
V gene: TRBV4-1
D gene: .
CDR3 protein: CASSKGHGDSGNTIYF

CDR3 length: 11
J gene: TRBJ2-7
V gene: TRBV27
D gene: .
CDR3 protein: CASRIGGEQYF

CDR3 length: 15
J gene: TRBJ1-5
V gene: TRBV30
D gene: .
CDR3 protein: CAWRRRGGGNQPQHF

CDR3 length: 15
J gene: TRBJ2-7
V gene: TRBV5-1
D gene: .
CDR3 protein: CASSSSGVGRDEQYF

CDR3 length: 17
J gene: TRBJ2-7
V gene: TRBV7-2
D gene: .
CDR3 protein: CASSQPRGGGGTYEQYF

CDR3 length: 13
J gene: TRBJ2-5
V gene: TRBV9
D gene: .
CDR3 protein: CASARGNQETQYF

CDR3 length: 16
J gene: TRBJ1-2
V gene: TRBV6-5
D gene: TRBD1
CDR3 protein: CASSYSNTGGSYGYTF

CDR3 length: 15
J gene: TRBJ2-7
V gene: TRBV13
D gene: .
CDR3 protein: CASSSSPGLGLEQYF

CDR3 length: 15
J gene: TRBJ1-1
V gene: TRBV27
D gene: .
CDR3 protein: CASTSGGAGHTEAFF